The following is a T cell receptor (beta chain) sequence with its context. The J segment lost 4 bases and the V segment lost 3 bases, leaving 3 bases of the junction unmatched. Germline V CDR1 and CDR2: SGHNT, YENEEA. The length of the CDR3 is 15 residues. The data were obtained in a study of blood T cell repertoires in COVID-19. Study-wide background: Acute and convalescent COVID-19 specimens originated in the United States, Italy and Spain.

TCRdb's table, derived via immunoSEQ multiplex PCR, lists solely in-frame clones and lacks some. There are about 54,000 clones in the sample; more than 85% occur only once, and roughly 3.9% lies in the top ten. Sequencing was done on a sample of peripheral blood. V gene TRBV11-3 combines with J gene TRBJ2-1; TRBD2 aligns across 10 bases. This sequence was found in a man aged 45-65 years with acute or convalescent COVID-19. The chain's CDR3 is CASSFSAGGYNEQFF. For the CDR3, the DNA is TGTGCCAGCAGCTTTTCAGCGGGAGGGTACAATGAGCAGTTCTTC. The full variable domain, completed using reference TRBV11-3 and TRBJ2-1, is EAGVVQSPRYKIIEKKQPVAFWCNPISGHNTLYWYLQNLGQGPELLIRYENEEAVDDSQLPKDRFSAERLKGVDSTLKIQPAELGDSAVYLCASSFSAGGYNEQFFGPGTRLTVL.